This passage covers 29 T cell receptor beta chains from one sample sequenced in a study of control samples from healthy donors and cancer patients. Clones were sequenced by immunoSEQ multiplex PCR, and TCRdb holds only the in-frame ones, with some missing. This table holds about 120,000 clones, roughly 92% found once. The sequenced sample consisted of blood. The receptors were gathered from a man younger than 30 in good health.

The V call is TRBV30, the J call TRBJ1-2, with 9 bases identical to TRBD1. The J segment lost 3 bases and the V segment lost 5 bases, leaving 7 bases of the junction unmatched. The CDR3 covers 14 residues. The V gene's germline CDR1 is GTSNPN and CDR2 SVGIG (reference sequence). The CDR3 sequence: CAWCWRDRDYGYTF. The DNA for the CDR3 is TGTGCCTGGTGCTGGAGGGACAGGGACTATGGCTACACCTTC.

This chain joins TRBV3-1 (or the pseudogene TRBV3-2) and TRBJ1-3; no firm D call. The V end lost 6 bases, the J end lost 2 bases, and 11 bases lay between the germline ends. Germline loops: CDR1 LGHDT, CDR2 YNNKEL (reference sequence). CDR3 length: 14 amino acids. CDR3 amino acids: CASREGRAGNTIYF. The CDR3 nucleotides read TGTGCCAGCAGGGAGGGCAGAGCTGGAAACACCATATATTTT.

The sample holds one count of this clone. The chain joins TRBV9 to TRBJ1-2; D remains unclear. Trimming left V 0 bases short and J 0 bases short, with 9 bases between. CDR3 length: 15 amino acids. Germline CDR1 reads SGDLS; CDR2 reads YYNGEE. In DNA form, the CDR3 reads TGTGCCAGCAGCGTAGGCAGCTACACTAACTATGGCTACACCTTC. It specifies CASSVGSYTNYGYTF.

The chain is built from TRBV5-4 and TRBJ1-2, with no clear D. This CDR3 spans 14 amino acids. Germline lookup yields CDR1 SGHNT and CDR2 YYREEE (reference sequence). The germline V and J ends were trimmed by 0 bases and 3 bases, with 9 bases remaining between them. The CDR3 DNA follows: TGTGCCAGCAGCTTGGTGGGTACAGACTATGGCTACACCTTC. The encoded protein is CASSLVGTDYGYTF.

This clone was seen once. V and J are TRBV29-1 and TRBJ1-3; no reliable D call. Germline-derived CDR1 and CDR2 are SQVTM and ANQGSEA. Trimming shortened V by 7 bases and J by 0 bases, and 7 bases separated the two germline ends. The CDR3 runs 12 residues. The CDR3 sequence: CSGRGSGNTIYF. CDR3 bases: TGCAGCGGGCGGGGCTCTGGAAACACCATATATTTT.

This chain links TRBV5-6 with TRBJ2-2; the match to TRBD2 covers 7 bases. The V gene end was trimmed by 3 bases and the J gene end by 3 bases; junction bases not matched to a gene: 11. The length of the CDR3 is 17 residues. Germline V gene data show CDR1 as SGHDT and CDR2 as YYEEEE. The CDR3 loop reads CASSYNLGGSYTGELFF. In DNA form, the CDR3 reads TGTGCCAGCAGCTATAACCTCGGGGGGTCCTACACCGGGGAGCTGTTTTTT.

The chain carries TRBV5-1 and TRBJ1-5; D is unclear. V lost 4 bases and J lost 4, with 9 bases in between. The CDR3 is 13 amino acids. CDR1 and CDR2 (germline): SGHRS, YFSETQ. The DNA of the CDR3 is TGCGCCAGCAGCACCCTGGGTAATCAGCCCCAGCATTTT. Its protein product is CASSTLGNQPQHF.

The V call is TRBV21-1, the J call TRBJ2-1; the D call TRBD2 from the table was never checked on the DNA. TRBV21-1 is labeled a pseudogene. The CDR3 runs 14 residues. CDR3 coding DNA: TGTGCCAGCAGTCCGGGGGGGGGCGTTGATGAGCAGTTCTTC. It is translated as CASSPGGGVDEQFF.

The CDR3 spells CASSIVQGVETQYF. The CDR3 nucleotides are TGTGCCAGTAGTATAGTACAGGGAGTAGAGACCCAGTACTTC. This chain uses TRBV19 with TRBJ2-5; perhaps TRBD1 as D (6 bases). Germline-derived CDR1 and CDR2 are LNHDA and SQIVND (reference sequence). The CDR3 has 14 amino acids. Trimming shortened V by 1 base and J by 4 bases, and 10 bases separated the two germline ends. The whole variable domain, remainder taken from reference TRBV19 and TRBJ2-5, is DGGITQSPKYLFRKEGQNVTLSCEQNLNHDAMYWYRQDPGQGLRLIYYSQIVNDFQKGDIAEGYSVSREKKESFPLTVTSAQKNPTAFYLCASSIVQGVETQYFGPGTRLLVL.

The chain couples TRBV30 to TRBJ1-6; D possibly corresponds to TRBD1 (5 bases). Germline CDR1 and CDR2: GTSNPN and SVGIG (reference sequence). V was shortened by 0 bases and J by 10 bases, with 16 bases between the two germline ends. The CDR3 has 15 residues. As DNA, the CDR3 is TGTGCCTGGAGTGTACGGGCCCAGGGCCAATCACCCCTCCACTTT. Translated: CAWSVRAQGQSPLHF.

The chain couples TRBV9 to TRBJ1-1, with D possibly TRBD1 on 6 matching bases. V was shortened by 3 bases and J by 1 base, with 13 bases between the two germline ends. This CDR3 region has 15 residues. Germline-derived CDR1 and CDR2 are SGDLS and YYNGEE. CDR3 bases: TGTGCCAGCAGCGAGACCGGACAGAAGAACACTGAAGCTTTCTTT. Protein sequence: CASSETGQKNTEAFF. Filled out from reference TRBV9 and TRBJ1-1, the complete variable domain reads DSGVTQTPKHLITATGQRVTLRCSPRSGDLSVYWYQQSLDQGLQFLIQYYNGEERAKGNILERFSAQQFPDLHSELNLSSLELGDSALYFCASSETGQKNTEAFFGQGTRLTVV.

This clone was counted once. This sequence joins TRBV4-2 and TRBJ2-5; TRBD2 matches 14 bases. V lost 0 bases and J lost 1; bases outside the gene matches: 4. In germline, CDR1 is LGHNA, CDR2 YNFKEQ. This CDR3 contains 18 residues. Written as DNA, the CDR3 is TGTGCCAGCAGCCAAGATCGACTAGCGGGGGGGTTCCAAGAGACCCAGTACTTC. This sequence encodes CASSQDRLAGGFQETQYF.

The rearrangement joins TRBV6-5 to TRBJ1-2, with TRBD1 matching 7 bases. Trimming at V came to 0 bases and at J to 7 bases, leaving 11 bases not matched to a gene. Germline CDR1 is MNHEY and CDR2 is SVGAGI. This CDR3 region has 16 residues. The CDR3 loop is CASSYSHYTGDVGYTF. DNA of the CDR3: TGTGCCAGCAGTTACTCGCATTACACAGGGGATGTTGGCTACACCTTC.

The V gene is TRBV18, the J gene TRBJ2-3; 11 bases fit TRBD2. The CDR3 loop spans 15 amino acids. Germline lookup yields CDR1 KGHSH and CDR2 LQKENI. V was pared by 3 bases and J by 5 bases, with 4 bases of the junction left unmatched. In nucleotides, the CDR3 is TGTGCCAGCTCACCCCCTAGCGGGGGGAGAGATACGCAGTATTTT. Translation: CASSPPSGGRDTQYF.

The rearrangement uses TRBV28 and TRBJ2-7; D call uncertain. Germline lookup yields CDR1 MDHEN and CDR2 SYDVKM. The germline V and J ends were trimmed by 3 bases and 4 bases, with 16 bases remaining between them. The CDR3 sequence is 15 residues long. The CDR3 loop is CASSFLLRTDYEQYF. The CDR3 DNA sequence: TGTGCCAGCAGTTTTCTACTTAGGACGGATTACGAGCAGTACTTC.

The gene calls are TRBV12-3 or TRBV12-4 and TRBJ1-4, with D hard to call. The CDR3 covers 13 residues. The V and J ends lost 5 bases and 3 bases respectively, with 7 bases between them. The CDR3 here is CASSRGPNEKLFF. For the CDR3, the DNA is TGTGCCAGCAGTAGAGGGCCTAATGAAAAACTGTTTTTT.

CDR3 sequence: CASSVPNTEAFF. The CDR3 DNA reads TGTGCCAGCAGCGTTCCGAACACTGAAGCTTTCTTT. V and J are TRBV7-9 and TRBJ1-1; no firm D call. Per germline, CDR1 SEHNR and CDR2 FQNEAQ (reference sequence). Trimming removed 5 bases at V and 1 base at J, with 5 bases between. The CDR3 sequence is 12 residues long.

The gene calls are TRBV27 and TRBJ1-2, with a tentative D call TRBD1 (6 bases). Per germline, CDR1 MNHEY and CDR2 SMNVEV (reference sequence). The CDR3 length is 15 residues. Trimming shortened V by 1 base and J by 8 bases, and 17 bases separated the two germline ends. The CDR3 protein is CASSLYGGQVWGYTF. As DNA, the CDR3 is TGTGCCAGCAGTTTATATGGGGGGCAGGTGTGGGGCTACACCTTC.

A few counts support this clone. The rearrangement uses TRBV4-1 and TRBJ2-1; D not resolved. CDR1 is MGHRA, CDR2 YSYEKL, per germline. With 4 bases removed from V and 4 bases from J, the gap between germline ends came to 11 bases. This CDR3 spans 14 amino acids. CDR3 sequence reads: CASSPTSEYNEQFF. CDR3 DNA: TGCGCCAGCAGCCCAACCAGTGAATACAATGAGCAGTTCTTC.

The chain carries TRBV14 and TRBJ1-1, with D tentatively TRBD1 (6 bases). Germline CDR1 and CDR2: SGHDN and FVKESK. Trimming left V 2 bases short and J 7 bases short, with 14 bases between. CDR3 length: 14 residues. CDR3 protein: CASSQLTGTSEAFF. Written as DNA, the CDR3 is TGTGCCAGCAGCCAACTCACAGGGACGAGTGAAGCTTTCTTT.

The J gene is TRBJ1-2, the V gene TRBV4-1; D not resolved. The ends were cut back, 5 bases at V and 7 bases at J, with 14 bases in the middle. CDR1 is MGHRA and CDR2 is YSYEKL in the germline V gene. This CDR3 spans 13 amino acids. The CDR3, as DNA: TGCGCCAGCAGCAGGGTGGAACAGACTGGCTACACCTTC. Protein product: CASSRVEQTGYTF.

The CDR3 DNA is TGCGCCAGCAGCTTGTTTCTGGGATCCACAGATACGCAGTATTTT. Protein: CASSLFLGSTDTQYF. The rearrangement joins TRBV5-1 to TRBJ2-3, with no clear D. This CDR3 is 15 amino acids long. Germline values: CDR1 SGHRS, CDR2 YFSETQ. The germline V and J ends were trimmed by 1 base and 2 bases, with 11 bases remaining between them. Based on the CDR3 plus reference TRBV5-1 and TRBJ2-3, the full variable domain is KAGVTQTPRYLIKTRGQQVTLSCSPISGHRSVSWYQQTPGQGLQFLFEYFSETQRNKGNFPGRFSGRQFSNSRSEMNVSTLELGDSALYLCASSLFLGSTDTQYFGPGTRLTVL.

The CDR3 is CASSPDQFSGELFF. CDR3 nucleotide sequence: TGTGCCAGCAGTCCCGACCAATTCTCCGGGGAGCTGTTTTTT. This sequence joins TRBV2 and TRBJ2-2; the D is unclear. The CDR3 loop spans 14 amino acids. Germline V gene sequence: CDR1 SNHLY, CDR2 FYNNEI. Trimming took 5 bases from V and 6 from J, leaving 13 bases between them.

J is TRBJ2-2 and V is TRBV10-2; no firm D call. From germline, CDR1 is WSHSY and CDR2 SAAADI. V was trimmed by 7 bases and J by 0 bases, leaving 15 bases between them. There are 16 residues in the CDR3. The CDR3 loop reads CASTRLGISNTGELFF. CDR3 nucleotides: TGCGCCAGCACCCGCCTTGGGATTTCGAACACCGGGGAGCTGTTTTTT.

The chain combines TRBV7-9 with TRBJ1-2; D perhaps matches TRBD1 (6 bases). Germline loops: CDR1 SEHNR, CDR2 FQNEAQ (reference sequence). This CDR3 has 14 residues. Trimming took off 5 bases at V and 5 bases at J, with 15 bases between the two ends. For the CDR3, the DNA is TGTGCCAGCAGCAAACGACAGGAGGAGTATGGCTACACCTTC. This encodes CASSKRQEEYGYTF.

The rearrangement uses TRBV28 and TRBJ1-5; TRBD1 matches 8 bases. This CDR3 spans 15 amino acids. CDR1 is MDHEN, CDR2 SYDVKM, per germline. V trimming: 5 bases; J trimming: 2 bases; junction bases outside the gene matches: 5. CDR3 nucleotides: TGTGCCAGCAGTCCGGACAGGGATGGCAATCAGCCCCAGCATTTT. This translates into CASSPDRDGNQPQHF. Using reference TRBV28 and TRBJ1-5 for the parts outside the CDR3, the full variable domain is DVKVTQSSRYLVKRTGEKVFLECVQDMDHENMFWYRQDPGLGLRLIYFSYDVKMKEKGDIPEGYSVSREKKERFSLILESASTNQTSMYLCASSPDRDGNQPQHFGDGTRLSIL.

The J gene is TRBJ1-6, the V gene TRBV27, with 10 positions matching TRBD1. Germline values: CDR1 MNHEY, CDR2 SMNVEV (reference sequence). V shed 3 bases, J shed 0 bases, and the junction held 5 bases outside the gene matches. CDR3 length: 18 amino acids. CDR3 in DNA: TGTGCCAGCAGTTTCGGACAGGGGGTTAGCTCCTATAATTCACCCCTCCACTTT. Translation gives CASSFGQGVSSYNSPLHF.

V is TRBV4-1 and J is TRBJ1-1; TRBD1 matches at 7 bases. Trimming removed 3 bases from V and 5 bases from J; junction bases left unmatched: 15. Germline V gene data show CDR1 as MGHRA and CDR2 as YSYEKL. This CDR3 comprises 17 residues. CDR3 amino acids: CASSQALMTGRRTEAFF. CDR3 in DNA: TGCGCCAGCAGCCAGGCGTTAATGACAGGGCGTCGGACTGAAGCTTTCTTT.

This clone was seen a few times. The chain couples TRBV15 to TRBJ1-6, with D unclear. The germline V and J ends were trimmed by 0 bases and 10 bases, with 4 bases remaining between them. The germline V gene encodes CDR1 LNHNV and CDR2 YYDKDF (reference sequence). The CDR3 runs 12 residues. CDR3: CATSRDSSPLHF. The CDR3 bases are TGTGCCACCAGCAGAGATTCCTCACCCCTCCACTTT.